These 13 T cell receptor beta chains were all obtained from the same sample, sequenced in a study of OX40 agonist ivuxolimab in advanced cancers. Sequencing was performed with immunoSEQ multiplex PCR; in TCRdb, only in-frame clones are kept and a portion is missing. The data hold 65,000 to 80,000 clones, with roughly 80% observed a single time. The sequences come from CD4+ or CD8+ T cells sorted from blood, collected in a trial of the OX40 agonist ivuxolimab. The receptors derive from an adult with an advanced solid tumor such as melanoma, head and neck, liver or kidney cancer.

V is TRBV6-6 and J is TRBJ1-6, with D perhaps matching TRBD1 (5 bases). Germline loops: CDR1 MNHNY, CDR2 SVGAGI (reference sequence). Trimming cost V 6 bases and J 6 bases, with 9 bases left between them. The CDR3 is 13 amino acids. The CDR3 region is CASSRTLNSPLHF. CDR3 nucleotides: TGTGCCAGCAGCCGGACACTTAATTCACCCCTCCACTTT.

This clone was seen only once. In DNA, the CDR3 is TGTGCCAGCAGCTACCGACTAGCGGGAGTCGAGAATGAGCAGTTCTTC. It specifies CASSYRLAGVENEQFF. This chain joins TRBV7-9 and TRBJ2-1; the match to TRBD2 covers 12 bases. The CDR3 covers 16 residues. V was clipped by 4 bases and J by 7 bases; unmatched bases: 8. Germline-derived CDR1 and CDR2 are SEHNR and FQNEAQ (reference sequence).

The chain joins TRBV19 to TRBJ2-3, with D tentatively TRBD1 (6 bases). Germline V gene data show CDR1 as LNHDA and CDR2 as SQIVND (reference sequence). The CDR3 totals 15 residues. The V end lost 6 bases, the J end lost 0 bases, and 13 bases lay between the germline ends. The CDR3 region is CASRDSPSSTDTQYF. The CDR3 nucleotides read TGTGCCAGTAGGGACAGCCCATCTAGCACAGATACGCAGTATTTT.

The chain joins TRBV4-3 to TRBJ1-2; D may be TRBD1 (6 bases). The germline V and J ends were trimmed by 4 bases and 3 bases, with 15 bases remaining between them. CDR1 and CDR2 from the germline V gene are LGHNA and YSLEER. The CDR3 runs 15 residues. The CDR3 loop is CASSPKAGDDYGYTF. In DNA form, the CDR3 reads TGCGCCAGCAGCCCCAAAGCAGGGGATGACTATGGCTACACCTTC.

In DNA form, the CDR3 reads TGTGCCAGCAGCCTACAGTGGGGGCGGGGAGGGGAGACCCAGTACTTC. It codes for CASSLQWGRGGETQYF. The chain recombines TRBV27 with TRBJ2-5; possible D gene TRBD2, 7 bases. The V end lost 6 bases, the J end lost 5 bases, and 22 bases lay between the germline ends. Per germline, CDR1 MNHEY and CDR2 SMNVEV (reference sequence). The CDR3 consists of 16 residues.

This chain joins TRBV6-5 and TRBJ1-2, with D possibly being TRBD1 (5 bases). CDR1 MNHEY and CDR2 SVGAGI come from the germline V gene. The CDR3 contains 15 residues. V lost 0 bases to trimming and J lost 4 bases, with 12 bases between them. CDR3 in DNA: TGTGCCAGCAGTTACTCGCCAGGGACGATCTATGGCTACACCTTC. It yields the protein CASSYSPGTIYGYTF.

The gene calls are TRBV7-6 and TRBJ2-5; no reliable D call. The CDR3 spans 15 residues. V dropped 1 base and J dropped 3 bases, with 12 bases sitting between them. The germline CDR1 and CDR2 sequences are SGHVS and FNYEAQ. CDR3 sequence reads: CASSLGSYRKETQYF. The CDR3 nucleotides are TGTGCCAGCAGCTTAGGGTCCTACAGAAAAGAGACCCAGTACTTC.

The gene calls are TRBV5-5 and TRBJ2-4; 7 nucleotides match TRBD1. V was pared by 4 bases and J by 3 bases, with 1 base of the junction left unmatched. The CDR3 has 13 amino acids. CDR1 and CDR2 from the germline V gene are SGHKS and YYEKEE (reference sequence). CDR3 coding DNA: TGTGCCAGCAGCGGGACAGACAAAAACATTCAGTACTTC. Residues: CASSGTDKNIQYF. The full variable domain, its missing parts supplied by reference TRBV5-5 and TRBJ2-4, is DAGVTQSPTHLIKTRGQQVTLRCSPISGHKSVSWYQQVLGQGPQFIFQYYEKEERGRGNFPDRFSARQFPNYSSELNVNALLLGDSALYLCASSGTDKNIQYFGAGTRLSVL.

V and J are TRBV28 and TRBJ1-3; possible D gene TRBD1, 6 bases. The CDR3 has 14 residues. Germline values: CDR1 MDHEN, CDR2 SYDVKM. The V end was cut by 4 bases, the J end by 3 bases, with 10 bases between. The CDR3 loop is CASSWGAVGNTIYF. The DNA for the CDR3 is TGTGCCAGCAGTTGGGGGGCAGTTGGAAACACCATATATTTT. Full variable domain (remainder filled in from reference TRBV28 and TRBJ1-3): DVKVTQSSRYLVKRTGEKVFLECVQDMDHENMFWYRQDPGLGLRLIYFSYDVKMKEKGDIPEGYSVSREKKERFSLILESASTNQTSMYLCASSWGAVGNTIYFGEGSWLTVV.

The CDR3 DNA reads TGTGCCAGCAGCTTAGTGGAGGATGGGCTTGAAGCTTTCTTT. Its protein is CASSLVEDGLEAFF. The V gene is TRBV7-9, the J gene TRBJ1-1, with D unclear. This CDR3 spans 14 amino acids. The V end lost 1 base, the J end lost 7 bases, and 13 bases lay between the germline ends. Germline V gene data show CDR1 as SEHNR and CDR2 as FQNEAQ (reference sequence).

This chain links TRBV5-4 with TRBJ2-1, with TRBD2 matching over 12 bases. The CDR3 loop spans 15 amino acids. CDR1 and CDR2 from the germline V gene are SGHNT and YYREEE (reference sequence). The ends lost 2 bases at V and 9 bases at J; junction bases unmatched: 6. The DNA of the CDR3 is TGTGCCAGCAGCTTCCTAGCGGGAGGGGGGGGTGAGCAGTTCTTC. Translating it yields CASSFLAGGGGEQFF.

J is TRBJ1-1 and V is TRBV28, with D maybe TRBD1 (6 bases). CDR3 length: 15 amino acids. Trimming left V 7 bases short and J 7 bases short, with 22 bases between. Germline V gene data show CDR1 as MDHEN and CDR2 as SYDVKM. The CDR3 DNA is TGTGCCAGCACCCCCGGGACACTGGGGCTTCATGAAGCTTTCTTT. It codes for CASTPGTLGLHEAFF.

The rearrangement joins TRBV19 to TRBJ2-2, with D perhaps TRBD1 or TRBD2 (5 bases each). The V end lost 10 bases, the J end lost 6 bases, and 21 bases lay between the germline ends. From germline, CDR1 is LNHDA and CDR2 SQIVND (reference sequence). The CDR3 sequence is 15 residues long. DNA for the CDR3: TGTGCCACTCTTCGGGACCCGGGGCGGGCCGGGGAGCTGTTTTTT. Its protein is CATLRDPGRAGELFF.